This T cell receptor beta chain stems from a study of graft-versus-host responses after intestinal transplantation. Whole-study context: Induction with anti-thymocyte globulin, then tacrolimus and steroids for roughly 3 years, was given to all recipients.

Profiled with immunoSEQ multiplex PCR; TCRdb holds only in-frame clones, not every one. This sample has 95,000 to 110,000 clones, with about 90% found just once. To note about this clone: The antigen remains unidentified.

Trimming took 4 bases from V and 9 from J, leaving 13 bases between them. The CDR3 spans 12 residues. In germline, CDR1 is SGHDN, CDR2 FVKESK. The study, taken as a whole, reports: Recipient marrow harbored GvH clones, some of which surfaced first in ileum or blood.

Sequencing used unstimulated CD4+ T cells sorted from spleen or lymph node cells, obtained before intestinal transplant. The sequence was obtained from a human donor who received an intestinal transplant. The chain joins TRBV14 to TRBJ2-7; D uncertain. The CDR3 sequence: CASSPSRRLQYF. The CDR3 DNA reads TGTGCCAGCAGCCCCTCTAGGAGATTGCAGTACTTC.